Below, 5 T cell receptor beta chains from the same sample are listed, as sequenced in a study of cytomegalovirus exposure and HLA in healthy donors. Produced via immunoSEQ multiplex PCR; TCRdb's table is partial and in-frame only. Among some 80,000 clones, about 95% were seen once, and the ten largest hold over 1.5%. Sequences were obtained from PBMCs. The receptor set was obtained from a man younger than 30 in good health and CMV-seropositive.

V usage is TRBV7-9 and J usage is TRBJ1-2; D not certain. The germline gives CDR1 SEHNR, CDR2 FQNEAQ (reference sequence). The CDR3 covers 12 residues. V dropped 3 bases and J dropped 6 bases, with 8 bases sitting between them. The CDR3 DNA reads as TGTGCCAGCAGCTTTGGACTAGATGGCTACACCTTC. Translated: CASSFGLDGYTF.

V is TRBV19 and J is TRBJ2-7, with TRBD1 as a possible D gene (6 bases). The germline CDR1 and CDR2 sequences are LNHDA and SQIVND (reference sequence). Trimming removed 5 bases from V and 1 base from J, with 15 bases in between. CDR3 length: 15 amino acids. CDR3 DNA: TGTGCCAGTAGTTGGGCAGGGGAGAGATCCTACGAGCAGTACTTC. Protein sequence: CASSWAGERSYEQYF.

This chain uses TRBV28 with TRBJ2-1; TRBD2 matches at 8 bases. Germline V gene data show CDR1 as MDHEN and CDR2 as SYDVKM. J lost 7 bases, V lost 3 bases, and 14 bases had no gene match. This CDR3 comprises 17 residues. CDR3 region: CASSFFMVAGSRNEQFF. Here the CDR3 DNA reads TGTGCCAGCAGTTTTTTCATGGTAGCGGGATCTCGAAATGAGCAGTTCTTC.

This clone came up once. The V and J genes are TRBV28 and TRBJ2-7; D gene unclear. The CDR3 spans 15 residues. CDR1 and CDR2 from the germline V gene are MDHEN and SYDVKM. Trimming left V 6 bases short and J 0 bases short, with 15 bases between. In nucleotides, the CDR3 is TGTGCCAGCAGAACAAACGCGGCAGTCTCCTACGAGCAGTACTTC. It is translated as CASRTNAAVSYEQYF.

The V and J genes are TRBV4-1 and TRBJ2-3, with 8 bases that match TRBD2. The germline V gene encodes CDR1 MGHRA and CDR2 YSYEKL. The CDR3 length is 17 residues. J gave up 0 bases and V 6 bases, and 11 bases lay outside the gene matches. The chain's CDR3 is CASRLWAGGGSTDTQYF. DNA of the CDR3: TGCGCCAGCAGGTTGTGGGCGGGGGGCGGGAGCACAGATACGCAGTATTTT.